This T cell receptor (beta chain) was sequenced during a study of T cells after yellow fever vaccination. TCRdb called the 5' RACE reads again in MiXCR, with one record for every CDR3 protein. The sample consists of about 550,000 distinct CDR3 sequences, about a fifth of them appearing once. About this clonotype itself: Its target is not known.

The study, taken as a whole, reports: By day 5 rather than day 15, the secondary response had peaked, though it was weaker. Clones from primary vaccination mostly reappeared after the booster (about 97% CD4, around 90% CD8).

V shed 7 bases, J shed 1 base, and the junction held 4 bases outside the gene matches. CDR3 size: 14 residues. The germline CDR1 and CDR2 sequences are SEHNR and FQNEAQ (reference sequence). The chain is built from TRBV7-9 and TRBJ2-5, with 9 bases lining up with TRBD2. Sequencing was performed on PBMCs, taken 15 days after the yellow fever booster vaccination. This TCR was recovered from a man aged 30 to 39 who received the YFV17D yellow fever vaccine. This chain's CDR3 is CASNPTSGQETQYF. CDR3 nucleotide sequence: TGTGCCAGCAACCCGACTAGCGGCCAAGAGACCCAGTACTTC.